This note documents a single T cell receptor beta chain sequence. Its antigen is as yet unknown. The PCR contained 60 Vbeta and 13 Jbeta primers. Clones were sequenced by immunoSEQ multiplex PCR, and TCRdb holds only the in-frame ones, with some missing. The sample has approximately 89,000 clones, 75% to 80% seen once; the top ten hold roughly 3.5%. From germline, CDR1 is MRHNA and CDR2 SNTAGT. V lost 2 bases to trimming and J lost 4 bases; unmatched junction nucleotides: 13. The CDR3 is 18 amino acids. These data are taken from a study of cytomegalovirus exposure and HLA in healthy donors. Findings and caveats of the study: In a later analysis, V- and J-gene trimming of beta chains associated with a DCLRE1C missense variant, replicated independently. There were a few CMV-associated chains whose specificity for CMV antigens was confirmed in vitro.

It was healthy bone marrow donors who served as donors. The V gene is TRBV6-4, the J gene TRBJ2-1; 8 bases line up with TRBD2. The receptor's source is a man aged 25-40 years in good health and CMV-seronegative. Sequenced: PBMCs. The DNA of the CDR3 is TGTGCCAGCAGTGACAACCGGTTCATGGCGGGGGGTTACAATGAGCAGTTCTTC. Translated: CASSDNRFMAGGYNEQFF.